A selection of T cell receptor beta chains follows, all from one sample in a study of blood T cell repertoires in COVID-19. The protocol was immunoSEQ multiplex PCR, while the TCRdb copy is restricted to in-frame clones and leaves out a portion. The top ten hold about 4.5% of the sample, which has about 160,000 clones, about 93% seen once. The sequenced sample consisted of peripheral blood. These receptors originate from a woman aged 45-60 years with acute or convalescent COVID-19. Each CDR3 is given with its conserved first and last residue. A D gene is named only where the DNA matches it firmly. A row's size may be missing; if present it is once, few, many or a size class.

>TRBV20-1|10|-|-|TRBJ1-2
TGCAGTGGTGGAGCTGAGGGCTACACCTTC
CSGGAEGYTF
>TRBV18|14|many|TRBD1|TRBJ2-1
TGTGCCAGCTCACCCCCGGGACAGGGGAATGAGCAGTTCTTC
CASSPPGQGNEQFF
>TRBV30|15|-|TRBD2|TRBJ2-1
TGTGCCTGGAGTTCGGGGACTAGTGCTTACAATGAGCAGTTCTTC
CAWSSGTSAYNEQFF
>TRBV10-3|14|-|-|TRBJ1-2
TGTGCCATCAGTGACCAATTAGTTAACTATGGCTACACCTTC
CAISDQLVNYGYTF
>TRBV30|13|-|TRBD1|TRBJ1-2
TGTGCCTGGAGTGGGACAGGATCCTATGGCTACACCTTC
CAWSGTGSYGYTF
>TRBV24-1|18|-|TRBD1|TRBJ1-3
TGTGCCACCAGTGACGGAAGGACAGGGTCGTCCTCTGGAAACACCATATATTTT
CATSDGRTGSSSGNTIYF
>TRBV9|16|-|-|TRBJ2-5
TGTGCCAGCAGCGTAGGGGCGGACAGAGGAGGAGAGACCCAGTACTTC
CASSVGADRGGETQYF
>TRBV5-4|12|-|-|TRBJ2-1
TGTGCCAGTAGAGCCTCCTACAATGAGCAGTTCTTC
CASRASYNEQFF
>TRBV29-1|12|-|-|TRBJ1-2
TGCAGCGTTGAAGAGGCAGCGCGCGGCTACACCTTC
CSVEEAARGYTF
>TRBV28|14|-|-|TRBJ1-3
TGTGCCAGCAGTTCGGGGTCAGCTGGAAACACCATATATTTT
CASSSGSAGNTIYF
>TRBV3-1/TRBV3-2|14|-|-|TRBJ1-3
TGTGCCAGCAGCCAACGGGGCTCTGGAAACACCATATATTTT
CASSQRGSGNTIYF
>TRBV5-4|14|-|TRBD1|TRBJ2-3
TGTGCCAGCAGCTTGGAACAGGGGACAGATACGCAGTATTTT
CASSLEQGTDTQYF
>TRBV19|18|-|-|TRBJ1-6
TGTGCCAGTAGTCTTACGGGACTCTCGAGCTCCTATAATTCACCCCTCCACTTT
CASSLTGLSSSYNSPLHF
>TRBV3-1/TRBV3-2|12|-|-|TRBJ2-3
TGTGCCAGCAGCCCAGGGGCGGATACGCAGTATTTT
CASSPGADTQYF
>TRBV7-9|15|-|TRBD1|TRBJ1-1
TGTGCCAGCAGCTTAGCACGACAGGGGAACACTGAAGCTTTCTTT
CASSLARQGNTEAFF
>TRBV25-1|16|-|-|TRBJ2-7
TGTGCCAGCATCCCGGTCCCCGCCGACAGAAGCTACGAGCAGTACTTC
CASIPVPADRSYEQYF
>TRBV7-6|13|-|-|TRBJ1-1
TGTGCCAGCAGCTCCAGGAAAGACACTGAAGCTTTCTTT
CASSSRKDTEAFF
>TRBV2|16|-|TRBD2|TRBJ2-7
TGTGCCAGCAGTCAAACGGCTAGCGGGGGGGCGTACGAGCAGTACTTC
CASSQTASGGAYEQYF
>TRBV2|13|-|TRBD1|TRBJ2-5
TGTGCCAGCCTGGACTCCCCAGGGGGGACCCAGTACTTC
CASLDSPGGTQYF
>TRBV5-6|15|-|TRBD1|TRBJ1-2
TGTGCCAGCAGCACCCTAGGACAGGGGGCGGCTGGCTACACCTTC
CASSTLGQGAAGYTF
>TRBV7-3|16|-|-|TRBJ1-3
TGTGCCAGCAGCTTACAAGCAGGGGAAAATGCAAACACCATATATTTT
CASSLQAGENANTIYF
>TRBV3-1/TRBV3-2|15|-|TRBD1|TRBJ1-2
TGTGCCAGCAGCCCCGGGACAGGGATTATCTATGGCTACACCTTC
CASSPGTGIIYGYTF
>TRBV5-6|19|once|-|TRBJ1-1
TGTGCCAGCAGCTTCGTCTCTCTCGTCGTCGGGGGTTGGAACACTGAAGCTTTCTTT
CASSFVSLVVGGWNTEAFF
>TRBV19|13|-|-|TRBJ2-2
TGTGCCAGTAGTAGGGCACACACCGGGGAGCTGTTTTTT
CASSRAHTGELFF
>TRBV4-3|14|-|-|TRBJ2-1
TGCGCCAGCAGCCAAGTTCCTCAGAACAATGAGCAGTTCTTC
CASSQVPQNNEQFF
>TRBV6-1|13|-|TRBD1|TRBJ2-1
TGTGCCAGCAGTGAGTTACAGGGGCTTGAGCAGTTCTTC
CASSELQGLEQFF
>TRBV7-6|16|-|-|TRBJ2-1
TGTGCCAGCAGCTTAGTAACAGGGAATGACTACAATGAGCAGTTCTTC
CASSLVTGNDYNEQFF
>TRBV9|18|-|TRBD2|TRBJ2-1
TGTGCCAGCAGCGCCGACCTACCGGGACTAGCGGGAGGGGATGAGCAGTTCTTC
CASSADLPGLAGGDEQFF
>TRBV4-1|13|few|-|TRBJ2-7
TGCGCCAGCAGCCAAGCCCTATTTTACGAGCAGTACTTC
CASSQALFYEQYF
>TRBV10-3|14|-|-|TRBJ1-1
TGTGCCATCAGTTCGGGGACAATGAACACTGAAGCTTTCTTT
CAISSGTMNTEAFF
>TRBV5-1|16|-|TRBD1|TRBJ1-4
TGCGCCAGCAGCCCACTGGATTCAGGGGGTAATGAAAAACTGTTTTTT
CASSPLDSGGNEKLFF
>TRBV28|16|-|TRBD1|TRBJ1-5
TGTGCCAGCTACGCCTCTAGACAGGGACCTAATCAGCCCCAGCATTTT
CASYASRQGPNQPQHF
>TRBV27|14|-|-|TRBJ2-7
TGTGCCAGCAGTTTATCCGGGACAAACTACGAGCAGTACTTC
CASSLSGTNYEQYF
>TRBV20-1|17|-|-|TRBJ1-2
TGCAGTGCTAGTCGCTCCCATCGTGGAGTCGAGGACTATGGCTACACCTTC
CSASRSHRGVEDYGYTF
>TRBV27|14|-|-|TRBJ1-1
TGTGCCAGCAGTCTCAGGGTTATGAACACTGAAGCTTTCTTT
CASSLRVMNTEAFF
>TRBV12-3/TRBV12-4|13|-|TRBD2|TRBJ2-3
TGTGCCAGCAGTTCACTAGCGGGGGATACGCAGTATTTT
CASSSLAGDTQYF
>TRBV6-5|13|-|-|TRBJ1-2
TGTGCCAGCAGTTATATGAACACCTATGGCTACACCTTC
CASSYMNTYGYTF
>TRBV3-1/TRBV3-2|15|once|-|TRBJ2-7
TGTGCCAGCAGCCAAGTAGGGGTCCTACCCTACGAGCAGTACTTC
CASSQVGVLPYEQYF
>TRBV7-6|14|-|TRBD2|TRBJ2-3
TGTGCCAGCAGTTTAGCGGGGGCCCCAGATACGCAGTATTTT
CASSLAGAPDTQYF
>TRBV30|16|-|TRBD1|TRBJ2-2
TGTGCCTGGAGTGTTCGGGACAGTACAAACACCGGGGAGCTGTTTTTT
CAWSVRDSTNTGELFF
>TRBV19|14|-|-|TRBJ1-4
TGTGCCAGTAGTACGACCGAGGCAGACGAAAAACTGTTTTTT
CASSTTEADEKLFF
>TRBV7-6|11|-|-|TRBJ2-1
TGTGCCAGCAGATCCGCGAATGAGCAGTTCTTC
CASRSANEQFF
>TRBV6-2/TRBV6-3|15|-|-|TRBJ2-5
TGTGCCAGCAGTCCCCCGGCAAAACACCCAGGGACCCAGTACTTC
CASSPPAKHPGTQYF
>TRBV3-1/TRBV3-2|16|-|TRBD2|TRBJ2-5
TGTGCCAGCAGCCAAGGGTTGGGGGAGGGGTTAGAGACCCAGTACTTC
CASSQGLGEGLETQYF
>TRBV6-6|14|once|-|TRBJ1-1
TGTGCCAGCAGTTCGTTGGCAGGGAACACTGAAGCTTTCTTT
CASSSLAGNTEAFF
>TRBV18|16|-|-|TRBJ1-1
TGTGCCAGCTCACGGTCCTCAATCCTAGACAACACTGAAGCTTTCTTT
CASSRSSILDNTEAFF
>TRBV28|16|-|TRBD1|TRBJ2-1
TGTGCCAGCCCGAGAACAGGGGAAAGCTCCTACAATGAGCAGTTCTTC
CASPRTGESSYNEQFF
>TRBV7-8|16|-|-|TRBJ2-2
TGTGCCAGCAGCTTACAGCCGGGACACAACACCGGGGAGCTGTTTTTT
CASSLQPGHNTGELFF
>TRBV4-1|15|few|TRBD1|TRBJ1-3
TGCGCCAGCAGCCAAGCGGACAGGGATGGAAACACCATATATTTT
CASSQADRDGNTIYF
>TRBV6-6|16|-|-|TRBJ1-5
TGTGCCAGCAGTTACGAGGGACAAATGCGCAATCAGCCCCAGCATTTT
CASSYEGQMRNQPQHF
>TRBV14|20|-|-|TRBJ2-6
TGTGCCAGCAGCCCCGGATTGGGTACGACTCTAAATCCTGGGGCCAACGTCCTGACTTTC
CASSPGLGTTLNPGANVLTF
>TRBV2|12|-|-|TRBJ1-2
TGTGCCAGCAGTGTAGTAGCGGGGGGCTACACCTTC
CASSVVAGGYTF